This T cell receptor beta chain was sequenced during a study of T cell repertoires in cytomegalovirus infection. Study in general: CMV infection together with matching HLA type was indicated by public TCR beta signatures. Study results and limitations: HLA-C-restricted, CMV-specific TCR beta clonotypes were dominant ex vivo.

Germline-derived CDR1 and CDR2 are LNHDA and SQIVND (reference sequence). The CDR3 totals 16 residues. Trimming shortened V by 1 base and J by 5 bases, and 17 bases separated the two germline ends. In this sample, this clonotype turned up a few times. The antigen remains undetermined. TCRdb called the reads again in MiXCR, with one record for every CDR3 protein. Of about 830,000 distinct CDR3 sequences detected, around a third appear once; the ten largest clones hold roughly 12%. The J gene is TRBJ2-5, the V gene TRBV19; possibly TRBD1 or TRBD2 for D (5 bases each). The clonotype was recovered from a human donor in good health (CMV status not recorded). Some clones in this sample may be carry-over from other donors' samples. Sequences were derived from cultured CD8+ T cells from PBMCs, sampled from culture after CMV antigen stimulation. The CDR3 protein is CASSIALWDPGETQYF. CDR3 coding DNA: TGTGCCAGTAGTATAGCTTTGTGGGACCCGGGGGAGACCCAGTACTTC.